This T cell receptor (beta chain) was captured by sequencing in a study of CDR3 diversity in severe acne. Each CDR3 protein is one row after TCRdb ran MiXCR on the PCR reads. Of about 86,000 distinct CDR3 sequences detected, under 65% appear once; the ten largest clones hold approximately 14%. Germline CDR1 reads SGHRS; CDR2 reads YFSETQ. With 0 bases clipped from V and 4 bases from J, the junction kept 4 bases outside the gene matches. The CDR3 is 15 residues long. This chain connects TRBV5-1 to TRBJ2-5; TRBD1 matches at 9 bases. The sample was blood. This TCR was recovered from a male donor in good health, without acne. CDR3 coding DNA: TGCGCCAGCAGCTTGGCCGGGACAGGGATAGAGACCCAGTACTTC. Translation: CASSLAGTGIETQYF.